These T cell receptor beta chains were read from a single sample in a study of OX40 agonist ivuxolimab in advanced cancers. Method: immunoSEQ multiplex PCR; TCRdb's copy keeps in-frame clones and lacks some. The sample has 30,000 to 35,000 clones, around 81% seen once; the top ten hold under 1.5%. The sample consisted of CD4+ or CD8+ T cells sorted from blood, taken in a trial of the OX40 agonist ivuxolimab. Source of these receptors: an adult with an advanced solid tumor such as melanoma, head and neck, liver or kidney cancer. The conserved cysteine and the conserved F or W are not part of the CDR3 here.

J gene,V gene,CDR3 protein
TRBJ2-5,TRBV7-2,ASSLWGQETQY
TRBJ2-5,TRBV6-1,ASSEARVETQY
TRBJ2-3,TRBV6-1,ASRYGTDSTDTQY
TRBJ1-4,TRBV19,ASSIGQNEKLF
TRBJ2-1,TRBV11-2,ASSFTPSSYNEQF
TRBJ2-7,TRBV5-1,ASSFPTSYEQY
TRBJ1-2,TRBV28,ASSLPSDRGYGYT
TRBJ1-6,TRBV9,ASSVALTGTGGSPLH
TRBJ1-2,TRBV9,ASTEVGQGGTGGYT
TRBJ2-7,TRBV7-9,ASSPTFEQY
TRBJ2-7,TRBV2,ASSKEYEQY